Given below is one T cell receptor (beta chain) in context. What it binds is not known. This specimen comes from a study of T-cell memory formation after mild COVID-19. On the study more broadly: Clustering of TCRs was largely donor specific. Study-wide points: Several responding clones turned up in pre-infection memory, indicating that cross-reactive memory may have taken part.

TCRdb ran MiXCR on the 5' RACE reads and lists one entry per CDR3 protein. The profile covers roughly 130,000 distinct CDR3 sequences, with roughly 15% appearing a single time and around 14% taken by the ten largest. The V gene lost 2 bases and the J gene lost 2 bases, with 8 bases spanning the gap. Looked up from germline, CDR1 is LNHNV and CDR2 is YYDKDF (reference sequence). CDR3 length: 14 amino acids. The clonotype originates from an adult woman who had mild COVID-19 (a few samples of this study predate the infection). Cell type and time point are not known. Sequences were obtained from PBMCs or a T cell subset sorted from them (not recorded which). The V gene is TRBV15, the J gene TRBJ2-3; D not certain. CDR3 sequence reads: CATSRQEFTDTQYF. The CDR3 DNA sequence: TGTGCCACCAGCAGACAGGAATTCACAGATACGCAGTATTTT.